A single sample is the source of the 24 T cell receptor beta chains below, sequenced in a study of blood T cell repertoires in COVID-19. Repertoires were generated with immunoSEQ multiplex PCR, while TCRdb's copy carries only in-frame clones and drops some. Of about 330,000 clones listed, about 92% are singletons. The sequenced material came from PBMCs or T cells enriched from blood (not recorded which). These receptors came from a woman in her twenties or thirties who had recovered from COVID-19.

The chain combines TRBV2 with TRBJ1-6; 7 positions agree with TRBD1. J lost 4 bases, V lost 8 bases, and 8 bases had no gene match. The CDR3 covers 15 residues. In germline, CDR1 is SNHLY, CDR2 FYNNEI. The CDR3 DNA reads TGTGCCAGCTCCTTAGGGGGACAGTATAATTCACCCCTCCACTTT. This sequence encodes CASSLGGQYNSPLHF. Combining the CDR3 with reference TRBV2 and TRBJ1-6 gives the whole variable domain EPEVTQTPSHQVTQMGQEVILRCVPISNHLYFYWYRQILGQKVEFLVSFYNNEISEKSEIFDDQFSVERPDGSNFTLKIRSTKLEDSAMYFCASSLGGQYNSPLHFGNGTRLTVT.

This rearrangement joins TRBV28 to TRBJ1-1; the match to TRBD1 covers 12 bases. Germline V CDR1 and CDR2: MDHEN, SYDVKM. Trimming took 5 bases from V and 0 from J; bases not matched to a gene: 7. CDR3 length equals 17 residues. The CDR3 spells CASSPWGQGAVNTEAFF. For the CDR3, the DNA is TGTGCCAGCAGTCCATGGGGACAGGGGGCGGTGAACACTGAAGCTTTCTTT.

The rearrangement links TRBV3-1 (or the pseudogene TRBV3-2) to TRBJ2-7; 7 bases line up with TRBD1. Germline CDR1 reads LGHDT; CDR2 reads YNNKEL (reference sequence). The CDR3 totals 14 residues. With 3 bases clipped from V and 4 bases from J, the junction kept 6 bases outside the gene matches. The CDR3 sequence: CASSHSTGSYEQYF. The CDR3 coding sequence is TGTGCCAGCAGCCACTCGACAGGGAGTTACGAGCAGTACTTC.

The chain uses TRBV4-3 and TRBJ2-3, with D perhaps TRBD2 (5 bases). Germline values: CDR1 LGHNA, CDR2 YSLEER. Trimming removed 1 base at V and 2 bases at J, with 16 bases between. This CDR3 contains 17 residues. The chain's CDR3 is CASSQAADWLITDTQYF. The CDR3 coding sequence is TGCGCCAGCAGCCAAGCCGCGGACTGGCTGATCACAGATACGCAGTATTTT.

This chain links TRBV27 with TRBJ2-7; 11 nucleotides agree with TRBD1. With V trimmed by 5 bases and J by 2 bases, 2 bases remained unmatched. CDR1 and CDR2 (germline): MNHEY, SMNVEV (reference sequence). This CDR3 region has 14 residues. CDR3 sequence reads: CASSAGQGAYEQYF. CDR3 bases: TGTGCCAGCAGTGCGGGACAGGGGGCCTACGAGCAGTACTTC.

This chain uses TRBV28 with TRBJ2-1, with 9 bases aligning to TRBD1. Germline loops: CDR1 MDHEN, CDR2 SYDVKM. J lost 7 bases, V lost 4 bases, and 8 bases had no gene match. This CDR3 contains 15 residues. The DNA for the CDR3 is TGTGCCAGCAGTTCGGGACAGGGAAGAAGAAATGAGCAGTTCTTC. Its translation: CASSSGQGRRNEQFF. The full variable domain, completed using reference TRBV28 and TRBJ2-1, is DVKVTQSSRYLVKRTGEKVFLECVQDMDHENMFWYRQDPGLGLRLIYFSYDVKMKEKGDIPEGYSVSREKKERFSLILESASTNQTSMYLCASSSGQGRRNEQFFGPGTRLTVL.

This chain joins TRBV3-1 (or the pseudogene TRBV3-2) and TRBJ2-7; TRBD1 matches 8 bases. CDR1 and CDR2 (germline): LGHDT, YNNKEL (reference sequence). This CDR3 comprises 14 residues. Germline trimming cut 4 bases from V and 4 bases from J; bases unmatched to any gene: 6. For the CDR3, the DNA is TGTGCCAGCAGCCGGGGGACAGGTAGATACGAGCAGTACTTC. It translates to CASSRGTGRYEQYF.

The rearrangement uses TRBV5-5 and TRBJ2-7, with 10 bases matching TRBD1. The CDR3 runs to 15 residues. The germline V gene encodes CDR1 SGHKS and CDR2 YYEKEE (reference sequence). The junction had 9 bases not matched to a gene; V was cut back by 3 bases and J by 6 bases. In nucleotides, the CDR3 is TGTGCCAGCAGCTCCCAAAGCCGGGACAGGGGCGAGCAGTACTTC. Encoded protein: CASSSQSRDRGEQYF.

The chain carries TRBV18 and TRBJ2-5, with 8 positions matching TRBD2. The germline gives CDR1 KGHSH, CDR2 LQKENI. The CDR3 is 13 amino acids. V lost 6 bases, J lost 5 bases, and 5 bases stayed unmatched. Here the CDR3 reads CASSRGGVETQYF. CDR3 bases: TGTGCCAGCTCCCGGGGGGGCGTGGAGACCCAGTACTTC.

The chain recombines TRBV3-1 (or the pseudogene TRBV3-2) with TRBJ1-1; D remains ambiguous. Trimming took 1 base from V and 2 from J, leaving 5 bases between them. Germline assignment: CDR1 LGHDT and CDR2 YNNKEL (reference sequence). This CDR3 is 13 amino acids long. CDR3 DNA sequence: TGTGCCAGCAGCCAAGGAGTTAACACTGAAGCTTTCTTT. Translation: CASSQGVNTEAFF.

V is TRBV28 and J is TRBJ1-1; possible D gene TRBD1, 5 bases. V was pared by 6 bases and J by 4 bases, with 24 bases between. CDR3 length: 17 residues. The V gene's germline CDR1 is MDHEN and CDR2 SYDVKM. CDR3 in DNA: TGTGCCAGCAGACGTAGCTGGACACCGACTGGGATCACTGAAGCTTTCTTT. Translating gives CASRRSWTPTGITEAFF.

The rearrangement links TRBV4-1 to TRBJ1-6; D remains unclear. Germline loops: CDR1 MGHRA, CDR2 YSYEKL. V was pared by 4 bases and J by 5 bases, with 15 bases between. The CDR3 has 16 residues. The CDR3 reads CASSPFLGANNSPLHF. DNA for the CDR3: TGCGCCAGCAGCCCCTTTTTGGGCGCTAATAATTCACCCCTCCACTTT.

The V gene is TRBV15, the J gene TRBJ2-5; TRBD1 is a possible D gene (6 bases). Germline V gene sequence: CDR1 LNHNV, CDR2 YYDKDF (reference sequence). V was shortened by 5 bases and J by 0 bases, with 13 bases between the two germline ends. This CDR3 is 15 amino acids long. DNA for the CDR3: TGTGCCACCAGCGAAAGGACAGTCTACCAAGAGACCCAGTACTTC. Translated, it gives CATSERTVYQETQYF. Full variable domain (remainder filled in from reference TRBV15 and TRBJ2-5): DAMVIQNPRYQVTQFGKPVTLSCSQTLNHNVMYWYQQKSSQAPKLLFHYYDKDFNNEADTPDNFQSRRPNTSFCFLDIRSPGLGDTAMYLCATSERTVYQETQYFGPGTRLLVL.

V is TRBV5-1 and J is TRBJ2-1; TRBD2 agrees at 10 bases. Trimming took 4 bases from V and 4 from J; bases not matched to a gene: 5. Germline V gives CDR1 SGHRS, CDR2 YFSETQ. CDR3 length: 15 residues. CDR3 DNA: TGCGCCAGCAGCAAAACTAGCGGGGAATACAATGAGCAGTTCTTC. Translation: CASSKTSGEYNEQFF.

The CDR3 sequence is CASTLPPGELFF. The DNA of the CDR3 is TGTGCCAGCACCCTCCCCCCCGGGGAGCTGTTTTTT. This sequence joins TRBV5-6 and TRBJ2-2; unclear D gene. Per germline, CDR1 SGHDT and CDR2 YYEEEE. V was cut by 6 bases and J by 6 bases, with 9 bases left in between. The CDR3 runs to 12 residues.

The chain joins TRBV5-1 to TRBJ2-1; 15 bases map to TRBD2. J was trimmed by 7 bases and V by 4 bases; bases with no gene match: 3. The length of the CDR3 is 15 residues. The germline gives CDR1 SGHRS, CDR2 YFSETQ. The DNA of the CDR3 is TGCGCCAGCAGCCAGGGACTAGCGGGGGGAAATGAGCAGTTCTTC. It is translated as CASSQGLAGGNEQFF.

The V gene is TRBV7-3, the J gene TRBJ2-1, with 12 bases that match TRBD2. This CDR3 comprises 17 residues. Trimming removed 2 bases from V and 10 bases from J; junction bases left unmatched: 12. Germline V lookup: CDR1 SGHTA, CDR2 FQGTGA. This chain's CDR3 is CASSLALAGGHRDEQFF. Written as DNA, the CDR3 is TGTGCCAGCAGCTTAGCGCTAGCGGGGGGGCATCGGGACGAGCAGTTCTTC. Combining the CDR3 with reference TRBV7-3 and TRBJ2-1 gives the whole variable domain GAGVSQTPSNKVTEKGKYVELRCDPISGHTALYWYRQSLGQGPEFLIYFQGTGAADDSGLPNDRFFAVRPEGSVSTLKIQRTERGDSAVYLCASSLALAGGHRDEQFFGPGTRLTVL.

The chain joins TRBV4-3 to TRBJ2-3; 10 bases match TRBD2. From germline, CDR1 is LGHNA and CDR2 YSLEER. The CDR3 loop spans 16 amino acids. V lost 2 bases and J lost 7; bases outside the gene matches: 9. The CDR3 reads CASSQRAGGLSNTQYF. The CDR3 bases are TGCGCCAGCAGCCAAAGAGCGGGGGGGCTATCAAATACGCAGTATTTT.

The rearrangement uses TRBV27 and TRBJ1-6; tentatively, D is TRBD1 (6 bases). The CDR3 covers 14 residues. V was shortened by 5 bases and J by 6 bases, with 11 bases between the two germline ends. Looked up from germline, CDR1 is MNHEY and CDR2 is SMNVEV (reference sequence). The CDR3 loop is CASSLQGGNSPLHF. The CDR3 DNA follows: TGTGCCAGCAGTCTACAGGGTGGTAATTCACCCCTCCACTTT.

DNA for the CDR3: TGTGCCAGCGGTCAGGGGGACAATGAGCAGTTCTTC. This codes for CASGQGDNEQFF. This chain links TRBV6-4 with TRBJ2-1, with 7 bases aligning to TRBD1. The CDR3 runs to 12 residues. Unmatched junction bases numbered 3, after V lost 8 bases and J lost 5 bases. From germline, CDR1 is MRHNA and CDR2 SNTAGT.

The rearrangement joins TRBV5-1 to TRBJ2-5; 10 bases map to TRBD2. The CDR3 extends over 15 amino acids. Per germline, CDR1 SGHRS and CDR2 YFSETQ. With 4 bases clipped from V and 4 bases from J, the junction kept 7 bases outside the gene matches. CDR3 residues: CASSGTLAGGETQYF. In DNA form, the CDR3 reads TGCGCCAGCAGCGGGACCTTAGCGGGAGGAGAGACCCAGTACTTC.

In this sample, this clone turned up once. V and J are TRBV5-1 and TRBJ2-1; 7 bases agree with TRBD1. Trimming cost V 5 bases and J 10 bases; bases outside gene matches: 12. The CDR3 covers 14 residues. Germline V CDR1 and CDR2: SGHRS, YFSETQ. This CDR3 reads CASRPRGLGMEQFF. In DNA, the CDR3 is TGCGCCAGCAGGCCGAGGGGGCTGGGAATGGAGCAGTTCTTC.

The chain combines TRBV28 with TRBJ1-2; D remains ambiguous. This CDR3 is built from 11 residues. Trimming removed 8 bases from V and 1 base from J, with 5 bases in between. Per the germline V gene, CDR1 is MDHEN and CDR2 is SYDVKM. The CDR3 is CASHSNYGYTF. In DNA form, the CDR3 reads TGTGCCAGCCATAGTAACTATGGCTACACCTTC.

This clone was picked up a small number of times. V and J are TRBV6-2 or TRBV6-3 and TRBJ2-1; 8 bases line up with TRBD2. Germline V gives CDR1 MNHEY, CDR2 SVGEGT. Trimming removed 6 bases from V and 3 bases from J; junction bases left unmatched: 7. This CDR3 has 15 amino acids. CDR3 sequence (DNA): TGTGCCAGCAGCCGAGCGGGGGTTCTCTACAATGAGCAGTTCTTC. Translation: CASSRAGVLYNEQFF.